This T cell receptor beta chain was retrieved from a study of T cells in Graves' hyperthyroidism and ophthalmopathy. Study in general: It was at initial diagnosis, before any treatment, that peripheral blood was collected. The study, taken as a whole, reports: Stable hyperthyroidism was told apart from ophthalmopathy by a model built on 13 V-J features.

This clonotype was observed at least ten times. Its antigen is still unknown. V lost 0 bases and J lost 0, with 8 bases in between. The CDR3 totals 15 residues. Germline V gives CDR1 DFQATT, CDR2 SNEGSKA (reference sequence). RNA transcripts provided the source from which TCR beta CDR3 regions were amplified. HTBI primers were used for first-round RT-PCR of the TCR CDR3. TCRdb processed the multiplex PCR reads anew with MiXCR; each CDR3 protein has one entry. The repertoire includes roughly 400,000 distinct CDR3 sequences, 15% to 18% of them detected once, and about 30% sits in the top ten. This sequence joins TRBV20-1 and TRBJ1-4; no reliable D call. Sequences were obtained from blood. This receptor was taken from a woman between 18 and 29 years old with Graves' hyperthyroidism that later progressed to Graves' ophthalmopathy. CDR3 protein: CSARELAATNEKLFF. DNA of the CDR3: TGCAGTGCTAGAGAATTGGCAGCAACTAATGAAAAACTGTTTTTT.